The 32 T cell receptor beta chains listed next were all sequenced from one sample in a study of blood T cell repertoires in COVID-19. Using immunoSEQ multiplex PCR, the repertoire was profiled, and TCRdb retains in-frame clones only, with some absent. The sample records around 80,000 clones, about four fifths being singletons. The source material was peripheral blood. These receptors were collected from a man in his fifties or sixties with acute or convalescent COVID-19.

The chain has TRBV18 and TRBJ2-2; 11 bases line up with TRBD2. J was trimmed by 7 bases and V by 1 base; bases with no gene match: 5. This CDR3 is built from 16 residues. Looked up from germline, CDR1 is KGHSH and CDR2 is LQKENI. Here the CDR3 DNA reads TGTGCCAGCTCACCACAACTAGCGGGAGAGATCGGGGAGCTGTTTTTT. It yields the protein CASSPQLAGEIGELFF.

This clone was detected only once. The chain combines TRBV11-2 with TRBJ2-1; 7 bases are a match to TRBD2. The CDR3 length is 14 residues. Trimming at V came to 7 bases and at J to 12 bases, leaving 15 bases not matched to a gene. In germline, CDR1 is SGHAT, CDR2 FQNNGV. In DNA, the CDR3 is TGTGCCAGCACCCAGCGGGAACGGGGAGTTGGGCAGTTCTTC. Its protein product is CASTQRERGVGQFF.

CDR3 region: CASSRNTGELFF. CDR3 DNA sequence: TGTGCCAGCAGCCGGAACACCGGGGAGCTGTTTTTT. The rearrangement joins TRBV11-3 to TRBJ2-2; D unclear. There are 12 residues in the CDR3. CDR1 SGHNT and CDR2 YENEEA come from the germline V gene. Deletions cut 5 bases from V and 1 base from J, with 2 bases between. Using reference TRBV11-3 and TRBJ2-2 for the parts outside the CDR3, the full variable domain is EAGVVQSPRYKIIEKKQPVAFWCNPISGHNTLYWYLQNLGQGPELLIRYENEEAVDDSQLPKDRFSAERLKGVDSTLKIQPAELGDSAVYLCASSRNTGELFFGEGSRLTVL.

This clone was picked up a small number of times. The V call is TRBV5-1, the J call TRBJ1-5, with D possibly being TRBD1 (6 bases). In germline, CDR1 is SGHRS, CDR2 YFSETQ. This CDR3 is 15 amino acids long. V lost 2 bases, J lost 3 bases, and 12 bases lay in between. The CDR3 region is CASSFAGVDNQPQHF. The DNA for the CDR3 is TGCGCCAGCAGCTTCGCAGGGGTAGACAATCAGCCCCAGCATTTT.

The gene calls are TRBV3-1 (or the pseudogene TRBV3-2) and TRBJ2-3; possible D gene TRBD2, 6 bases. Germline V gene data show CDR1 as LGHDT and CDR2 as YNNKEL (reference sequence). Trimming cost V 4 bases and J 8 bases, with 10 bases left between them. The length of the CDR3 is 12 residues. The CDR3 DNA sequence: TGTGCCAGCAGCCCGGGACTTGCTACGCAGTATTTT. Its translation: CASSPGLATQYF.

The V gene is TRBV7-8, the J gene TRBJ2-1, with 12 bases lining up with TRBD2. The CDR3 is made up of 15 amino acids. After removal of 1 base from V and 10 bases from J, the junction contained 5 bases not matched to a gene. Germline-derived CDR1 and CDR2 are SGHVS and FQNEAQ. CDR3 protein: CASSLVGLAGGEQFF. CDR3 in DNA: TGTGCCAGCAGCTTAGTAGGCCTAGCGGGAGGGGAGCAGTTCTTC.

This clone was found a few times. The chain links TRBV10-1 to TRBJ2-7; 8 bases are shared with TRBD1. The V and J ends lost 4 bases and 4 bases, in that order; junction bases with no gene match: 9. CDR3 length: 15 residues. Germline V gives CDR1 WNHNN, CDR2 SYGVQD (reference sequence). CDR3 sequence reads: CASSGLRQGRYEQYF. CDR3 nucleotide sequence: TGCGCCAGCAGTGGCCTAAGACAGGGGAGGTACGAGCAGTACTTC.

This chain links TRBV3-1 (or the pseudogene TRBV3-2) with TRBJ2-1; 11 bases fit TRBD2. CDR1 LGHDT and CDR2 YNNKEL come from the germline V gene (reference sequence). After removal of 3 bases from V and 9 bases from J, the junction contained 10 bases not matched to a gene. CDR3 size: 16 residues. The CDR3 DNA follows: TGTGCCAGCAGCCAGGCCTTAGCGGGAGGGCCGACTGAGCAGTTCTTC. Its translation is CASSQALAGGPTEQFF.

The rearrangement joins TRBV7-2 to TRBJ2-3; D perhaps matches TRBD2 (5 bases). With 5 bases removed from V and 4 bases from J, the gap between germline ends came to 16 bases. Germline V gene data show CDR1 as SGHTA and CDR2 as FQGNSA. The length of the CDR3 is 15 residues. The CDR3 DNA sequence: TGTGCCAGCAGCCCACTTTATGGAGGAGCAGATACGCAGTATTTT. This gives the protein CASSPLYGGADTQYF.

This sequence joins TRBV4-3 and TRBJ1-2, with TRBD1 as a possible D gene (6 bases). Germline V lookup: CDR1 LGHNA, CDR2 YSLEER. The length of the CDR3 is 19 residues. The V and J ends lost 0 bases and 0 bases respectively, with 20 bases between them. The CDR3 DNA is TGCGCCAGCAGCCAAGACCTAAGACTCGGACAGAAAGCTAACTATGGCTACACCTTC. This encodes CASSQDLRLGQKANYGYTF.

The CDR3: CASSIDQGSRQPQHF. CDR3 nucleotides: TGTGCCAGCAGTATAGACCAGGGGAGCAGACAGCCCCAGCATTTT. The chain carries TRBV6-5 and TRBJ1-5, with D perhaps matching TRBD1 (6 bases). Germline assignment: CDR1 MNHEY and CDR2 SVGAGI. The V and J ends lost 5 bases and 7 bases respectively, with 18 bases between them. This CDR3 has 15 amino acids.

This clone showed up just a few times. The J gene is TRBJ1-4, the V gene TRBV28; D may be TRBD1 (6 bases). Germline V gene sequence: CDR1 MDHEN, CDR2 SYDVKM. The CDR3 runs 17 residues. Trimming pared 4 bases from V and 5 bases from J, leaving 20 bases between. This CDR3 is CASSWNRWRRGNEKLFF. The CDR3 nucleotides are TGTGCCAGCAGTTGGAACAGGTGGCGTAGGGGGAATGAAAAACTGTTTTTT.

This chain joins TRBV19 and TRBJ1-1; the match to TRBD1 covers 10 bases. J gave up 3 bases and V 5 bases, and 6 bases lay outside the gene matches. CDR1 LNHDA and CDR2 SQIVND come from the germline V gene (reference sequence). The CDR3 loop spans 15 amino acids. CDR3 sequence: CASSRQGARDTEAFF. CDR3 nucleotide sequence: TGTGCCAGTAGTCGACAGGGGGCGCGAGACACTGAAGCTTTCTTT.

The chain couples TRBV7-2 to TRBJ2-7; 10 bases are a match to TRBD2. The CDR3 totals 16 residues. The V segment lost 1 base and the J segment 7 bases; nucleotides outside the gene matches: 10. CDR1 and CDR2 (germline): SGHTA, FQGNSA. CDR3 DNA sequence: TGTGCCAGCAGCTTAGACCCAGCGGGAGGGCCCGGGGAGCAGTACTTC. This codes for CASSLDPAGGPGEQYF.

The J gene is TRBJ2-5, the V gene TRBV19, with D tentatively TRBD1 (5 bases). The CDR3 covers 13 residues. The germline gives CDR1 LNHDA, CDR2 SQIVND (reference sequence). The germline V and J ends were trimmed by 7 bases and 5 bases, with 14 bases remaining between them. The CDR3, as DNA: TGTGCCAGTAACTTAGGCTGGGGCGAGACCCAGTACTTC. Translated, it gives CASNLGWGETQYF.

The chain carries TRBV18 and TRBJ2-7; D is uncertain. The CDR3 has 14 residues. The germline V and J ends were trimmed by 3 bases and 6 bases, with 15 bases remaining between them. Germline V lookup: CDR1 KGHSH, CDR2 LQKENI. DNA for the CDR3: TGTGCCAGCTCACCTCCTTCGGGTAAGCGCGAGCAGTACTTC. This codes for CASSPPSGKREQYF.

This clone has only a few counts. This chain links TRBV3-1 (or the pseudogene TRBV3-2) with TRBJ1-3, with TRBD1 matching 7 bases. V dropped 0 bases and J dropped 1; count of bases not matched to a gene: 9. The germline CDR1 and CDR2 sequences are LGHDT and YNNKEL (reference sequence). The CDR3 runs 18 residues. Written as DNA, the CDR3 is TGTGCCAGCAGCCAAGAATCGCCACAGGGGTTTTCTGGAAACACCATATATTTT. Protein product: CASSQESPQGFSGNTIYF.

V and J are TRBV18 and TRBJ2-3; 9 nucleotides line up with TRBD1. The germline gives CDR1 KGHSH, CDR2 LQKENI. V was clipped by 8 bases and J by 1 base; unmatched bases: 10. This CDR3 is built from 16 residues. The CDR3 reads CASIETGGGRTDTQYF. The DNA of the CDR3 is TGTGCCAGCATTGAAACAGGGGGCGGACGCACAGATACGCAGTATTTT.

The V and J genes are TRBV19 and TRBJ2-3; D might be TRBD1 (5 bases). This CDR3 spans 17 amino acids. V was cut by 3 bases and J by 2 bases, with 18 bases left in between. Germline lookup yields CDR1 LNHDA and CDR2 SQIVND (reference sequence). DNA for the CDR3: TGTGCCAGTAGTATGAGAGCCCTGACAGCTCTCACAGATACGCAGTATTTT. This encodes CASSMRALTALTDTQYF. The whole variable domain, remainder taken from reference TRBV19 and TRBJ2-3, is DGGITQSPKYLFRKEGQNVTLSCEQNLNHDAMYWYRQDPGQGLRLIYYSQIVNDFQKGDIAEGYSVSREKKESFPLTVTSAQKNPTAFYLCASSMRALTALTDTQYFGPGTRLTVL.

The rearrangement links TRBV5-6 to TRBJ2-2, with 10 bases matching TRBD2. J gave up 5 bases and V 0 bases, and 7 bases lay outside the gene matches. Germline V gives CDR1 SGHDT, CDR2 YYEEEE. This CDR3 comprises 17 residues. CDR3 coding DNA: TGTGCCAGCAGCTTGGTTACAGCGGGAGGGTATACCGGGGAGCTGTTTTTT. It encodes CASSLVTAGGYTGELFF.

DNA of the CDR3: TGTGCCAGCAGTTACTGGCAGTCCACCGGGGAGCTGTTTTTT. The encoded protein is CASSYWQSTGELFF. The chain is built from TRBV6-6 and TRBJ2-2; D gene uncertain. This CDR3 has 14 amino acids. The germline gives CDR1 MNHNY, CDR2 SVGAGI (reference sequence). Deletions cut 1 base from V and 4 bases from J, with 7 bases between.

CDR3 nucleotide sequence: TGTGCCACCAGTGATTTGCTTGTTAGCGGGCCCACGAACACCGGGGAGCTGTTTTTT. Its translation is CATSDLLVSGPTNTGELFF. The J gene is TRBJ2-2, the V gene TRBV24-1; 7 bases align to TRBD2. V shed 0 bases, J shed 0 bases, and the junction held 9 bases outside the gene matches. The germline CDR1 and CDR2 sequences are KGHDR and SFDVKD. The CDR3 totals 19 residues.

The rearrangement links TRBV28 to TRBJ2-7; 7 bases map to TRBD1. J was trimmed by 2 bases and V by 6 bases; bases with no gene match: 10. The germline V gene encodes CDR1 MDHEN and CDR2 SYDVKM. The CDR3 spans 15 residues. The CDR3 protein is CASSQGGAGAYEQYF. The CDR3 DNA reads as TGTGCCAGCAGCCAAGGGGGCGCTGGGGCCTACGAGCAGTACTTC.

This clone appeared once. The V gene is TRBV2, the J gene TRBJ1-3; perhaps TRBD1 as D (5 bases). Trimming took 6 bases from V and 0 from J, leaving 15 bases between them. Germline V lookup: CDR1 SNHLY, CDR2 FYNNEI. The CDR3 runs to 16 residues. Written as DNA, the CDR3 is TGTGCCAGCAGGGGACTCTTCCCCCCCTCTGGAAACACCATATATTTT. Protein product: CASRGLFPPSGNTIYF.

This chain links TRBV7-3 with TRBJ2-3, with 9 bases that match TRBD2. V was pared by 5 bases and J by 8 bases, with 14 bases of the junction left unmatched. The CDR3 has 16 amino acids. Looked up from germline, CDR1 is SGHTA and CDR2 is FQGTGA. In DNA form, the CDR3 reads TGTGCCAGCAGCCCATCTAGCGGGGCCTGGGGGGGTACGCAGTATTTT. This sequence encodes CASSPSSGAWGGTQYF.

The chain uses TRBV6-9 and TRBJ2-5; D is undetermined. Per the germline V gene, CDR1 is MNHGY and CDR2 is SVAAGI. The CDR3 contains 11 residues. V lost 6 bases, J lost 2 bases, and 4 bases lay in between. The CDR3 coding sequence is TGTGCCAGCAGCCATCAAGAGACCCAGTACTTC. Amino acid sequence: CASSHQETQYF.

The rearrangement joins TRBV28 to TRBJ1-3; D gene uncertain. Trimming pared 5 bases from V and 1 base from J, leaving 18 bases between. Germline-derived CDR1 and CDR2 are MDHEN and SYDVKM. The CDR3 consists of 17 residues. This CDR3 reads CASSAPGVATSGNTIYF. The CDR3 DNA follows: TGTGCCAGCAGTGCCCCCGGGGTGGCGACGTCTGGAAACACCATATATTTT.

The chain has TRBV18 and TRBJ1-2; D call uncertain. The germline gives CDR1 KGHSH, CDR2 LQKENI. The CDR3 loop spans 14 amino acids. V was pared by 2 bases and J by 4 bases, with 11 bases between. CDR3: CASSPGGQLYGYTF. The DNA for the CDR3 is TGTGCCAGCTCACCAGGTGGGCAGCTCTATGGCTACACCTTC.

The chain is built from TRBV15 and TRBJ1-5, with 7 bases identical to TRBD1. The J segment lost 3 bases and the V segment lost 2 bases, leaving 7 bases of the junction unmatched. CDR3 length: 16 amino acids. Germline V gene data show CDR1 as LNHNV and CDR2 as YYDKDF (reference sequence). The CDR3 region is CATSRTTGTVNQPQHF. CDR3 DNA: TGTGCCACCAGCAGAACTACCGGGACAGTCAATCAGCCCCAGCATTTT.

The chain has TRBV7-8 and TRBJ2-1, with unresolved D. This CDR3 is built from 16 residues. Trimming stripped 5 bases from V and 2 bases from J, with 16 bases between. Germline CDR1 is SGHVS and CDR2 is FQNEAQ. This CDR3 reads CASSLKHSGTYNEQFF. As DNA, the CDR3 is TGTGCCAGCAGCCTAAAACACTCAGGAACCTACAATGAGCAGTTCTTC.

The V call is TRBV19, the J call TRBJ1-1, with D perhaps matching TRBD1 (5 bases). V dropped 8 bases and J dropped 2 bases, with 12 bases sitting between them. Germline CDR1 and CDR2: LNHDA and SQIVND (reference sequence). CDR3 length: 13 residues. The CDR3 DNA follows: TGTGCCAGTTGGGGTCAGGGAAACACTGAAGCTTTCTTT. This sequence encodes CASWGQGNTEAFF.

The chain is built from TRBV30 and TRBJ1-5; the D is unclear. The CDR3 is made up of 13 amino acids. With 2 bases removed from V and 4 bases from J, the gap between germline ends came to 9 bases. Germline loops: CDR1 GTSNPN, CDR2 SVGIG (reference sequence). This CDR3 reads CAWSSGMNQPQHF. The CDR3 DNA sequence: TGTGCCTGGAGTTCCGGGATGAATCAGCCCCAGCATTTT.